Detailed here is one T cell receptor beta chain. Its matching antigen is unknown. Other DNA sequences in the same sample also yield this CDR3. The CDR3 spans 12 residues. V lost 2 bases to trimming and J lost 4 bases, with 6 bases between them. Germline assignment: CDR1 GTSNPN and CDR2 SVGIG (reference sequence). Deep was the level used in running the assay. As handled by the study authors: Filtering was not the same, since immunoSEQ gave junction-only sequences without quality scores. TCRdb's copy holds only in-frame clones and misses some; the assay was immunoSEQ multiplex PCR. Clone size and V and J calls were adopted from that table, with D and trimming inferred from the DNA. The sample lists over 2 million clones; approximately 90% were seen once. The sample is drawn from a study of shared clonotypes between healthy human individuals. Study conclusions and caveats: Naive CD4 clonotypes overlapped across several donors at roughly 5.1%. How much donors shared clonotypes was expected to be affected by sequencing depth.

The clonotype comes from a man between 18 and 29 years old in good health. Some clones in this sample may be carry-over from other donors' samples. This chain links TRBV30 with TRBJ1-5; a possible D gene is TRBD1 (5 bases). Specimen: naive CD4+ T cells from PBMCs. Specified subset: CD45RA+ positively selected. The CDR3 spells CAWSRGNQPQHF. Here the CDR3 DNA reads TGTGCCTGGAGTCGGGGGAATCAGCCCCAGCATTTT.